This T cell receptor (beta chain) is from a study of post-analysis software for immune sequencing data. This clonotype was counted a few times. Presence of unique molecular identifiers characterized the TCR beta cDNA libraries. MiXCR, applied by TCRdb to the PCR reads, yields one record per CDR3 protein. Here the sample spans roughly 620,000 distinct CDR3 sequences, around 40% being singletons. The sequence derives from a girl aged 5-17 years with multiple sclerosis. Sequenced input: blood.

CDR3: CASSEGELHTQYF. The CDR3 bases are TGTGCCAGCAGTGAAGGTGAACTACATACGCAGTATTTT. The V gene is TRBV2, the J gene TRBJ2-3; D remains unclear. CDR1 and CDR2 (germline): SNHLY, FYNNEI. The CDR3 spans 13 residues. Trimming removed 1 base at V and 7 bases at J, with 9 bases between. The full variable domain, completed using reference TRBV2 and TRBJ2-3, is EPEVTQTPSHQVTQMGQEVILRCVPISNHLYFYWYRQILGQKVEFLVSFYNNEISEKSEIFDDQFSVERPDGSNFTLKIRSTKLEDSAMYFCASSEGELHTQYFGPGTRLTVL.